This T cell receptor beta chain derives from a study of blood T cell repertoires in COVID-19. Cohort assignment relied on participant-reported clinical history. Per the original data handling: Nucleated cell number was recorded as an estimate derived from reference gene primer amplification. The table came from immunoSEQ multiplex PCR; TCRdb's copy has only in-frame clones and leaves some out. Clone size and the V and J calls come from that table; the DNA yielded D and trimming. This sample carries some 170,000 clones, approximately 80% of them seen once, and the ten largest clones take 13% to 15%. The germline V gene encodes CDR1 SGHRS and CDR2 YFSETQ. V shed 0 bases, J shed 1 base, and the junction held 5 bases outside the gene matches. The CDR3 is 18 residues long.

Material for sequencing was PBMCs or T cells enriched from blood (not recorded which). The chain couples TRBV5-1 to TRBJ2-3; 13 bases are a match to TRBD2. The TCR originated in a man in his fifties or sixties who had recovered from COVID-19. Written as DNA, the CDR3 is TGCGCCAGCAGCTTGGGAATCGGGACTAGCGGGGGCACAGATACGCAGTATTTT. This encodes CASSLGIGTSGGTDTQYF.